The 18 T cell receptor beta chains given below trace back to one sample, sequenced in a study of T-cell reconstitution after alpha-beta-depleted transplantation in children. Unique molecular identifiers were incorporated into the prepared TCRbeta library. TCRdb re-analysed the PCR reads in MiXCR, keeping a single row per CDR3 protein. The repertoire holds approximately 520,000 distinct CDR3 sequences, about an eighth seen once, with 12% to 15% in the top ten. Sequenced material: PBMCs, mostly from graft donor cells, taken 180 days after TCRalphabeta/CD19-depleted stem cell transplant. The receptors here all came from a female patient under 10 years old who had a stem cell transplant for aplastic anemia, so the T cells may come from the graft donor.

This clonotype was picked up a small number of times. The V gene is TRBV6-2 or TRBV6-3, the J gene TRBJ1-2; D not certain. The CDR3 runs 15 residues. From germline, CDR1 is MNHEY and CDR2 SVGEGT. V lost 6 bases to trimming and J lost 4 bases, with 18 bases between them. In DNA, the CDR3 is TGTGCCAGCAGACCCGCGGAACATCCCATCTATGGCTACACCTTC. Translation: CASRPAEHPIYGYTF.

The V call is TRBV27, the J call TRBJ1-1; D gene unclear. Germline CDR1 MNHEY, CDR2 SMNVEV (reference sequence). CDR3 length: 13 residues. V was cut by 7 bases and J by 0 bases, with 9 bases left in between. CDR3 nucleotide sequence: TGTGCCAGCAAGATAAGTGTGAACACTGAAGCTTTCTTT. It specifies CASKISVNTEAFF.

The DNA for the CDR3 is TGTGCCAGCAGCATTATCGGGGGATGGGGGGGGAACAATCAGCCCCAGCATTTT. Translating it yields CASSIIGGWGGNNQPQHF. The chain couples TRBV7-2 to TRBJ1-5; TRBD1 might be the D (5 bases). Germline-derived CDR1 and CDR2 are SGHTA and FQGNSA. This CDR3 is 18 amino acids long. The germline V and J ends were trimmed by 5 bases and 3 bases, with 23 bases remaining between them.

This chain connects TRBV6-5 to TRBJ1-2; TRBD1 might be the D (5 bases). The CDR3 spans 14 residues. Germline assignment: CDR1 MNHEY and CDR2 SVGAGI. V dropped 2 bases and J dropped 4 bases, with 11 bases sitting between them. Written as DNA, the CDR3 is TGTGCCAGCAGTTACCAGGCAGGGACCTATGGCTACACCTTC. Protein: CASSYQAGTYGYTF.

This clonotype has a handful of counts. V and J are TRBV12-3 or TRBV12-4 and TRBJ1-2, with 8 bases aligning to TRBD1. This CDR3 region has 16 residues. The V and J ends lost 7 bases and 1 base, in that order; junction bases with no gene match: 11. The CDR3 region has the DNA TGTGCCAGCAAACCCCGAAGCGGACAGGGTAACTATGGCTACACCTTC. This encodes CASKPRSGQGNYGYTF.

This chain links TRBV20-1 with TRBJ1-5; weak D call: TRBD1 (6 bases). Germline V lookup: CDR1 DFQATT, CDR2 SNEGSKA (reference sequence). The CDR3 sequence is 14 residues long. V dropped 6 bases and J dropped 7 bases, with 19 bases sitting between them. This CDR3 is CSAERTALGQPQHF. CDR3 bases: TGCAGTGCGGAAAGGACAGCTTTAGGACAGCCCCAGCATTTT.

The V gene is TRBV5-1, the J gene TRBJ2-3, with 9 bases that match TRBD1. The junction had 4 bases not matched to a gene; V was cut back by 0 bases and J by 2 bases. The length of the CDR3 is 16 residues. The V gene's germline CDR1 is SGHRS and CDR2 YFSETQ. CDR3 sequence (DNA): TGCGCCAGCAGCTTGGCCGGGACAGGGTTCACAGATACGCAGTATTTT. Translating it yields CASSLAGTGFTDTQYF.

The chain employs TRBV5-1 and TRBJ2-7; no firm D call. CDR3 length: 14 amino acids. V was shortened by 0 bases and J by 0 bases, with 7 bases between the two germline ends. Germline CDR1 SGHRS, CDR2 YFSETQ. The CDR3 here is CASSLEERSYEQYF. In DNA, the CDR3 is TGCGCCAGCAGCTTGGAGGAGCGCTCCTACGAGCAGTACTTC.

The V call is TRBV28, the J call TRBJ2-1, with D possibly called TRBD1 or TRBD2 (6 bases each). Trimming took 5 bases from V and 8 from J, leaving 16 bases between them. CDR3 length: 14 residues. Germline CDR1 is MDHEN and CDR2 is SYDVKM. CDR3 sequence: CASSRGGRSDEQFF. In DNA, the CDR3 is TGTGCCAGCAGTAGAGGGGGGCGAAGCGATGAGCAGTTCTTC.

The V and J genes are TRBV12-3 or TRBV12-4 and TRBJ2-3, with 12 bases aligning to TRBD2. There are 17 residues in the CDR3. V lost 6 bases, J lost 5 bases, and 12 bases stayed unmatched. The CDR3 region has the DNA TGTGCCAGCAGCAGAGATTCTAGCGGGAGGGCCGTAGATACGCAGTATTTT. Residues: CASSRDSSGRAVDTQYF.

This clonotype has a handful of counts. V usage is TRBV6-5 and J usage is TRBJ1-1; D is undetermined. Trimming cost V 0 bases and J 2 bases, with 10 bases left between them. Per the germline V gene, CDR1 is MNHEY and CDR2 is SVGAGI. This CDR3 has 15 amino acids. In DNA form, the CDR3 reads TGTGCCAGCAGTTACTCGGCGGGGTTAAACACTGAAGCTTTCTTT. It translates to CASSYSAGLNTEAFF.

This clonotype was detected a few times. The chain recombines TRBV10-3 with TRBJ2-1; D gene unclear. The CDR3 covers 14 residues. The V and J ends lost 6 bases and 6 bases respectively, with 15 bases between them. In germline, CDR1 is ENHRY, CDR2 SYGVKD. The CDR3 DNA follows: TGTGCCATCAGCGCCTTTACAGCGAGCAATGAGCAGTTCTTC. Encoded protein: CAISAFTASNEQFF.

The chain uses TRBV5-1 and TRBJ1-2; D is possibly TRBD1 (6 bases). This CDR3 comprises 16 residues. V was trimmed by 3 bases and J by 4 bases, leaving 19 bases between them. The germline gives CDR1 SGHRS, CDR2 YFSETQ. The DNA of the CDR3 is TGCGCCAGCAGCTCCGAGGGGGGAACCCCGGGCTATGGCTACACCTTC. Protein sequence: CASSSEGGTPGYGYTF.

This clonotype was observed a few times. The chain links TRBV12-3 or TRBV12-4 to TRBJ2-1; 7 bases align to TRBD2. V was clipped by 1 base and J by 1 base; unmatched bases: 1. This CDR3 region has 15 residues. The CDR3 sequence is CASSLVRESYNEQFF. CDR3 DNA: TGTGCCAGCAGTTTAGTGCGGGAGTCCTACAATGAGCAGTTCTTC.

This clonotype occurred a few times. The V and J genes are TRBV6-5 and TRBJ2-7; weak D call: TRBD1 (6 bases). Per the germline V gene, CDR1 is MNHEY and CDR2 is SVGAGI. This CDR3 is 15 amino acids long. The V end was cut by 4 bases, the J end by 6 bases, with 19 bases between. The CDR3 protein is CASSFRTVLGIEQYF. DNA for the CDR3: TGTGCCAGCAGTTTCCGGACAGTTTTGGGTATCGAGCAGTACTTC.

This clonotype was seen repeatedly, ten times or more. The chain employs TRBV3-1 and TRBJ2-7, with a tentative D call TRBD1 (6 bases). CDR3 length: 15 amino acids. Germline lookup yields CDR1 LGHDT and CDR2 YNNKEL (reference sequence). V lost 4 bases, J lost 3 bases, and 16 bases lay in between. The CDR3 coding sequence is TGTGCCAGCAGCCCCTATGGGGGCGCGTTCTACGAGCAGTACTTC. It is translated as CASSPYGGAFYEQYF.

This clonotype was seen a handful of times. The CDR3 spells CASSKKRGAQTDTQYF. In nucleotides, the CDR3 is TGCGCCAGCAGCAAGAAGCGGGGGGCGCAAACAGATACGCAGTATTTT. The gene calls are TRBV5-1 and TRBJ2-3; TRBD2 aligns across 9 bases. CDR1 is SGHRS and CDR2 is YFSETQ in the germline V gene. V lost 4 bases to trimming and J lost 3 bases; unmatched junction nucleotides: 9. The CDR3 is made up of 16 amino acids.

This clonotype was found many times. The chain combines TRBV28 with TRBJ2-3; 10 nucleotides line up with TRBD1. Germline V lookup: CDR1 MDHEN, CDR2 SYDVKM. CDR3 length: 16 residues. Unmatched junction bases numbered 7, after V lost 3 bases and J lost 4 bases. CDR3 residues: CASSFRDRGFPDTQYF. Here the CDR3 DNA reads TGTGCCAGCAGTTTCCGGGACAGGGGCTTTCCAGATACGCAGTATTTT.